This TCR beta chain was obtained from a study of blood T cell repertoires in COVID-19. Germline-derived CDR1 and CDR2 are SGHRS and YFSETQ. Trimming at V came to 4 bases and at J to 6 bases, leaving 6 bases not matched to a gene. There are 13 residues in the CDR3. Data came from immunoSEQ multiplex PCR; TCRdb stores just in-frame clones and leaves some out. The sample holds about 83,000 clones, 86% seen once. The TCR was taken from a woman of 80 years or more in a cohort sampled during active or convalescent COVID-19. The chain links TRBV5-1 to TRBJ1-2; TRBD1 matches at 7 bases. The sequenced material came from peripheral blood. The CDR3 loop is CASSVDRDDGYTF. The CDR3 coding sequence is TGCGCCAGCAGCGTTGACAGGGATGATGGCTACACCTTC.